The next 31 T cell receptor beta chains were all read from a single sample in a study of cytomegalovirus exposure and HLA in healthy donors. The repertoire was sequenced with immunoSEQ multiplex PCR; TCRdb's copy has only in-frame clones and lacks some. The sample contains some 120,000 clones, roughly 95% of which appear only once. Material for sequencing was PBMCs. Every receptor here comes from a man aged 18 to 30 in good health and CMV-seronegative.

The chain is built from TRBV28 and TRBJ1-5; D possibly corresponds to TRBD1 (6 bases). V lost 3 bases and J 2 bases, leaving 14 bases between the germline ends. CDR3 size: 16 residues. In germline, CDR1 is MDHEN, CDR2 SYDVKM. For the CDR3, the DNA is TGTGCCAGCAGTTTTGGAATCAGGGGTCGCAATCAGCCCCAGCATTTT. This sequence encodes CASSFGIRGRNQPQHF.

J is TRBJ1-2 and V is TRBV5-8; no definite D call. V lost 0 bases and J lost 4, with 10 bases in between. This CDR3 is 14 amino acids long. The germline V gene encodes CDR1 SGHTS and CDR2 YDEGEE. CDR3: CASSLGGRPYGYTF. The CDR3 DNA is TGTGCCAGCAGCTTGGGTGGCAGGCCCTATGGCTACACCTTC.

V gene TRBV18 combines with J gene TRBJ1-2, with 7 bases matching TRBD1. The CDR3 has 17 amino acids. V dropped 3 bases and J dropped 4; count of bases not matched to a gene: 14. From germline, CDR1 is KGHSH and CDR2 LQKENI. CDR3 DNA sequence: TGTGCCAGCTCACCGAGACAGGGAAATCCCTCGGGCTATGGCTACACCTTC. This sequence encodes CASSPRQGNPSGYGYTF.

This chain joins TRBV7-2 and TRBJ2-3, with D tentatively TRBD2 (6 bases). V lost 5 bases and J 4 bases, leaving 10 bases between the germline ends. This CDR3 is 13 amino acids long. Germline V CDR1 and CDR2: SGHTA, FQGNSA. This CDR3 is CASSPERADTQYF. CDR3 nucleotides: TGTGCCAGCAGCCCCGAGCGGGCAGATACGCAGTATTTT. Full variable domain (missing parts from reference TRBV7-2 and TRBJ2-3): GAGVSQSPSNKVTEKGKDVELRCDPISGHTALYWYRQSLGQGLEFLIYFQGNSAPDKSGLPSDRFSAERTGGSVSTLTIQRTQQEDSAVYLCASSPERADTQYFGPGTRLTVL.

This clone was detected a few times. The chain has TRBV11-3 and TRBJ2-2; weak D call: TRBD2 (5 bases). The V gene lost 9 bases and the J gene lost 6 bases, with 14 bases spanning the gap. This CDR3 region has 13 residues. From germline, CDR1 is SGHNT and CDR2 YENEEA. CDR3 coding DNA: TGTGCCAGTGGAGGCCGGACGCCCGGGGAGCTGTTTTTT. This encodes CASGGRTPGELFF.

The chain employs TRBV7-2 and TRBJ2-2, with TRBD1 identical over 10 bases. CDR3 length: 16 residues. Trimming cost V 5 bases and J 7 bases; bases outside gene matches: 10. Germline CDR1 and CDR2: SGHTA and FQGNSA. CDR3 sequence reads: CASSHRQGALGGELFF. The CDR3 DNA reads TGTGCCAGCAGCCACCGACAGGGGGCCCTCGGCGGGGAGCTGTTTTTT.

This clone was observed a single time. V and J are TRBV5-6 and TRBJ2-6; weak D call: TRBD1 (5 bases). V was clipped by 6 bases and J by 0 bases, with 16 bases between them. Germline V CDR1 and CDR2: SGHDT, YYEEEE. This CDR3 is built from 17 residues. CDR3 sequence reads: CASTLWGSRSGANVLTF. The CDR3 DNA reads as TGTGCCAGCACCCTCTGGGGCTCTCGCTCTGGGGCCAACGTCCTGACTTTC.

The CDR3 DNA reads as TGCAGCGTTGGAGGGGGTCTTTCCTACGAGCAGTACTTC. Its protein is CSVGGGLSYEQYF. This rearrangement joins TRBV29-1 to TRBJ2-7; tentatively, D is TRBD1 (6 bases). Germline values: CDR1 SQVTM, CDR2 ANQGSEA. This CDR3 has 13 residues. The V gene lost 4 bases and the J gene lost 1 base, with 11 bases spanning the gap.

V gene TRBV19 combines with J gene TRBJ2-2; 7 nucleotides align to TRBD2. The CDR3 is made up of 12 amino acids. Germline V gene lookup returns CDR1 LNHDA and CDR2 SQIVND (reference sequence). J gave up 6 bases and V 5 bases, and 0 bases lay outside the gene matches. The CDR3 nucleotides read TGTGCCAGTAGTGGGGGGGCCGGGGAGCTGTTTTTT. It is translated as CASSGGAGELFF.

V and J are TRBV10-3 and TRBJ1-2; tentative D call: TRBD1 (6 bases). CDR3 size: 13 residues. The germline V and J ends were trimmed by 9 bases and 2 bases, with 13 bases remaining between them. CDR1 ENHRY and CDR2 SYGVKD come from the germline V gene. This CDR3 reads CAITGTLNYGYTF. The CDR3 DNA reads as TGTGCCATAACAGGGACACTAAACTATGGCTACACCTTC.

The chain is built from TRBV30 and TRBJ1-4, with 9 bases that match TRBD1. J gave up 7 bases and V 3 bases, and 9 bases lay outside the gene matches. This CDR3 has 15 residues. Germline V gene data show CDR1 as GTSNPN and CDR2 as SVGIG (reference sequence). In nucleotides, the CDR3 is TGTGCCTGGAGGCCGGGGACAGGGATAGCTGAAAAACTGTTTTTT. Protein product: CAWRPGTGIAEKLFF. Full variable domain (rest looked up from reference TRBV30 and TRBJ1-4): SQTIHQWPATLVQPVGSPLSLECTVEGTSNPNLYWYRQAAGRGLQLLFYSVGIGQISSEVPQNLSASRPQDRQFILSSKKLLLSDSGFYLCAWRPGTGIAEKLFFGSGTQLSVL.

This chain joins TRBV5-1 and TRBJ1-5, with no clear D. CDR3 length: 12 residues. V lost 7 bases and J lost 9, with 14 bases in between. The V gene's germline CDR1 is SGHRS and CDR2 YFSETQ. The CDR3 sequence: CASQEDRSPQHF. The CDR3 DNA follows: TGCGCCAGCCAGGAGGACCGATCGCCCCAGCATTTT. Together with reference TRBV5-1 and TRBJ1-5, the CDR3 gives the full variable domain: KAGVTQTPRYLIKTRGQQVTLSCSPISGHRSVSWYQQTPGQGLQFLFEYFSETQRNKGNFPGRFSGRQFSNSRSEMNVSTLELGDSALYLCASQEDRSPQHFGDGTRLSIL.

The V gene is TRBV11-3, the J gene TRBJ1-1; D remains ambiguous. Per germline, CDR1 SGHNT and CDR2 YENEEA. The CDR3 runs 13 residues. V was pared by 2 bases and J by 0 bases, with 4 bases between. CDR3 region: CASSLSVNTEAFF. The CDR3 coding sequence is TGTGCCAGCAGCTTATCAGTGAACACTGAAGCTTTCTTT.

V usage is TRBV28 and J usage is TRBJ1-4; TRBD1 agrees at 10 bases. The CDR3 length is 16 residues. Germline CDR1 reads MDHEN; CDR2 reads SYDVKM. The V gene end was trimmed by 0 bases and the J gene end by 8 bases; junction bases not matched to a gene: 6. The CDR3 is CASSLWRDRGREKLFF. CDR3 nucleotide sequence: TGTGCCAGCAGTTTATGGAGGGACAGGGGTAGGGAAAAACTGTTTTTT.

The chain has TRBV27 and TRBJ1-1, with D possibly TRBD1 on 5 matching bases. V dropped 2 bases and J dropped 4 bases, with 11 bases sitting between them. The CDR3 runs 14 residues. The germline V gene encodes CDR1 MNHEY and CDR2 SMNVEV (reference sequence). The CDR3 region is CASSLGGGVTEAFF. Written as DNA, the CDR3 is TGTGCCAGCAGTTTAGGGGGAGGCGTCACTGAAGCTTTCTTT.

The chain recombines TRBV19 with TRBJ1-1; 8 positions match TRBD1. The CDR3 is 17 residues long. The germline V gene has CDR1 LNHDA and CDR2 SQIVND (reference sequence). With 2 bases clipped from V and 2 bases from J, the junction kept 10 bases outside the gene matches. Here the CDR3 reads CASSIRPPGQVNTEAFF. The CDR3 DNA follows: TGTGCCAGTAGTATAAGACCCCCGGGACAGGTTAACACTGAAGCTTTCTTT.

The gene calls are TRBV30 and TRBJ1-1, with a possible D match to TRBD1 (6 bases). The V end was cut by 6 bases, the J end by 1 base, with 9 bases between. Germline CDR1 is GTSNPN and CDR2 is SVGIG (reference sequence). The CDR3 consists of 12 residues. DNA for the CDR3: TGTGCCTGCGGGGGGGCGAACACTGAAGCTTTCTTT. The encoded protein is CACGGANTEAFF.

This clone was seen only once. The CDR3 DNA sequence: TGTGCCAGCAAAAGGGGCGAACTCTCTGGAAACACCATATATTTT. Protein sequence: CASKRGELSGNTIYF. The genes are TRBV7-8 and TRBJ1-3, with a possible D match to TRBD1 (5 bases). CDR3 length: 15 amino acids. V was pared by 7 bases and J by 0 bases, with 13 bases between. Germline V gene data show CDR1 as SGHVS and CDR2 as FQNEAQ. The full variable domain, in which reference TRBV7-8 and TRBJ1-3 provide the parts outside the CDR3, is GAGVSQSPRYKVAKRGQDVALRCDPISGHVSLFWYQQALGQGPEFLTYFQNEAQLDKSGLPSDRFFAERPEGSVSTLKIQRTQQEDSAVYLCASKRGELSGNTIYFGEGSWLTVV.

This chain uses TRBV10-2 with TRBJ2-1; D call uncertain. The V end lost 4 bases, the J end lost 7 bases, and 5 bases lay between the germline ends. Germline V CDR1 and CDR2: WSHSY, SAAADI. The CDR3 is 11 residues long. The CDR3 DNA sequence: TGCGCCAGCAGTGTAGTTAATGAGCAGTTCTTC. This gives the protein CASSVVNEQFF.

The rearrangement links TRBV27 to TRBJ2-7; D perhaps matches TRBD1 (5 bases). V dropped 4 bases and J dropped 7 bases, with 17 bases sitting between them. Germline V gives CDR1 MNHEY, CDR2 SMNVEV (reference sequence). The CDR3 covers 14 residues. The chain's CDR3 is CASSSRQGKVEQYF. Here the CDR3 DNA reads TGTGCCAGCAGTTCACGCCAGGGAAAGGTGGAGCAGTACTTC.

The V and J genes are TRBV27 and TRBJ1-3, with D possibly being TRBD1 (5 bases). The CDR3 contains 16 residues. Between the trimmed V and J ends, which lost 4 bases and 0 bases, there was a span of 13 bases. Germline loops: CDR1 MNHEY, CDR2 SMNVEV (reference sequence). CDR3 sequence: CASSSGLKSSGNTIYF. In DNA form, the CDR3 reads TGTGCCAGCAGTTCGGGACTCAAGTCCTCTGGAAACACCATATATTTT.

The CDR3: CASSPLSVSGNTIYF. DNA for the CDR3: TGTGCCAGCAGTCCCCTGTCCGTCTCTGGAAACACCATATATTTT. The chain links TRBV6-5 to TRBJ1-3; no reliable D call. The V and J ends lost 5 bases and 0 bases respectively, with 11 bases between them. The CDR3 has 15 amino acids. CDR1 and CDR2 (germline): MNHEY, SVGAGI.

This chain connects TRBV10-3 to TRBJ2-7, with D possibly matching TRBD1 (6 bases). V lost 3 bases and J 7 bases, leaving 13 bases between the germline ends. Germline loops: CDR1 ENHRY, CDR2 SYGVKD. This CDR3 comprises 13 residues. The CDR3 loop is CAISERTAREQYF. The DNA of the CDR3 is TGTGCCATCAGTGAACGGACAGCGCGAGAGCAGTACTTC.

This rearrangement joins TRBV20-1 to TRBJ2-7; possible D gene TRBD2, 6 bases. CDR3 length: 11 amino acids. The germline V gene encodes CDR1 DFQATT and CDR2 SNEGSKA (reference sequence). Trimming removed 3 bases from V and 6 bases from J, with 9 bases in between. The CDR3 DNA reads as TGCAGTGCTAGTTCCGGGAGCGAGCAGTACTTC. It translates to CSASSGSEQYF.

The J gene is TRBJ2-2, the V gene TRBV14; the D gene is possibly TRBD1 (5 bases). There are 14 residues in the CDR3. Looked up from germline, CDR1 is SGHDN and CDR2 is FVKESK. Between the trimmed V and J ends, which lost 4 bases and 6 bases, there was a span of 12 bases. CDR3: CASSLISGSGELFF. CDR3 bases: TGTGCCAGCAGCCTGATTTCAGGGTCCGGGGAGCTGTTTTTT.

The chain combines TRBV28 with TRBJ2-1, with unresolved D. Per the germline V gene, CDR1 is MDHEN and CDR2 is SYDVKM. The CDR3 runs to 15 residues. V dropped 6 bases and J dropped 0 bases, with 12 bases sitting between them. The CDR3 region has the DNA TGTGCCAGCAGCCCAACCAAGAGCTCCTACAATGAGCAGTTCTTC. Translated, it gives CASSPTKSSYNEQFF.

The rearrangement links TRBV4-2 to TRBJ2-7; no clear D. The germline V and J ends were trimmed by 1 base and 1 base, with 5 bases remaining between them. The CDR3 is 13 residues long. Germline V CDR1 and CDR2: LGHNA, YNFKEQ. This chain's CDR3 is CASSQGSSYEQYF. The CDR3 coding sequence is TGTGCCAGCAGCCAAGGTTCTTCCTACGAGCAGTACTTC.

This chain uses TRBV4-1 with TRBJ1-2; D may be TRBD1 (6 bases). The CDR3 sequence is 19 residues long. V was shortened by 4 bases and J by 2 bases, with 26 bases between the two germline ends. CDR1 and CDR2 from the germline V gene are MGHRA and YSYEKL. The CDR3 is CASSRLGGPFSERNYGYTF. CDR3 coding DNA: TGCGCCAGCAGCCGCCTGGGGGGGCCATTCTCCGAGCGAAACTATGGCTACACCTTC.

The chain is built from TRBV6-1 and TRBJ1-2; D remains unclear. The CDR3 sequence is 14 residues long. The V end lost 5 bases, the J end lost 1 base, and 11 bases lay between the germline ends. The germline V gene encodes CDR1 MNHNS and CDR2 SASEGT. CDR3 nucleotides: TGTGCCAGCAGTTCCTTTGGCGGTAACTATGGCTACACCTTC. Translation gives CASSSFGGNYGYTF.

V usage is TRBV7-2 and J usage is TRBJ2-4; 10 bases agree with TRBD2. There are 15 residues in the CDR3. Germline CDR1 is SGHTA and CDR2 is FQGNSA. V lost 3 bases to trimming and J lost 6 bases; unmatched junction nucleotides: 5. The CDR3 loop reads CASSFSGRSGNIQYF. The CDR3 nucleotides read TGTGCCAGCAGCTTTAGCGGGAGGTCGGGAAACATTCAGTACTTC.

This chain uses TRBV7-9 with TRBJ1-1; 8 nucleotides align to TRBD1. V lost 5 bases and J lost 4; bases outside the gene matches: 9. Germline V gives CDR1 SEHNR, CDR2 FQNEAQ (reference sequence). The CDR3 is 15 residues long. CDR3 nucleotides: TGTGCCAGCAGCCCGGGGGGCACAGGGGGCACTGAAGCTTTCTTT. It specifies CASSPGGTGGTEAFF.